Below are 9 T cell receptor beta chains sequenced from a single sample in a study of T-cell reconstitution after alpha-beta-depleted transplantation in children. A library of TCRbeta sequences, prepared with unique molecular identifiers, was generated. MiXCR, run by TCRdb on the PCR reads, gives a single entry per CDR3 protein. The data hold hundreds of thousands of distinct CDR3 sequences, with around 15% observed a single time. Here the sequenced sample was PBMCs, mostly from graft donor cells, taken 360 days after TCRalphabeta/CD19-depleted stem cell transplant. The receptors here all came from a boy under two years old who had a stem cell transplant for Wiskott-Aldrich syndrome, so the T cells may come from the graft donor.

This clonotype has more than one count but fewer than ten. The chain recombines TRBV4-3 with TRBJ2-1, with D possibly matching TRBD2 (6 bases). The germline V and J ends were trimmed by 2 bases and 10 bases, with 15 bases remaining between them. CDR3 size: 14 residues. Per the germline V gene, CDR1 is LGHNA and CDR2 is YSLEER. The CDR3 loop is CASSQPGLFGEQFF. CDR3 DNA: TGCGCCAGCAGCCAACCGGGACTCTTTGGGGAGCAGTTCTTC.

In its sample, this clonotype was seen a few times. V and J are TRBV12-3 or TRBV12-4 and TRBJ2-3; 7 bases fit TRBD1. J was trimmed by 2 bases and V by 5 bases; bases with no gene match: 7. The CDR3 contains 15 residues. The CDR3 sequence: CASSDRAQLTDTQYF. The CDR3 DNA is TGTGCCAGCAGTGACAGGGCCCAACTCACAGATACGCAGTATTTT.

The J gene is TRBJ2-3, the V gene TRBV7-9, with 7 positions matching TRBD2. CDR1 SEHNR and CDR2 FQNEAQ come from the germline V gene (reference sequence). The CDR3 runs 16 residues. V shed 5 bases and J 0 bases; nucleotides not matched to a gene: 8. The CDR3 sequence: CASSATSAISTDTQYF. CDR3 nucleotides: TGTGCCAGCAGCGCAACTAGCGCTATTAGCACAGATACGCAGTATTTT.

The CDR3 bases are TGCGCCAGCAGCCATACTAGGGGCGCCGGGGAGCTGTTTTTT. Translating it yields CASSHTRGAGELFF. The chain couples TRBV4-1 to TRBJ2-2; either TRBD1 or TRBD2 may supply D (5 bases each). V gave up 3 bases and J gave up 6 bases, with 11 bases separating them. CDR3 length: 14 amino acids. CDR1 and CDR2 from the germline V gene are MGHRA and YSYEKL.

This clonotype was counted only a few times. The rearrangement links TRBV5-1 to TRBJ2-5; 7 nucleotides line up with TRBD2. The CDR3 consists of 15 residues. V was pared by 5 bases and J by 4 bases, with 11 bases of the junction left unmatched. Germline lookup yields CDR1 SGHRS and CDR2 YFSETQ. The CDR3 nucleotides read TGCGCCAGCAGGAGGAGCGGGGCCCTGGGAGAGACCCAGTACTTC. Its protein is CASRRSGALGETQYF.

The CDR3 region has the DNA TGTGCCAGCAGCATTTCCCTGGGGCTAGCGGGGAGGAGGGAGACCCAGTACTTC. This translates into CASSISLGLAGRRETQYF. The chain recombines TRBV6-1 with TRBJ2-5; 9 bases are shared with TRBD2. CDR1 and CDR2 from the germline V gene are MNHNS and SASEGT. This CDR3 region has 18 residues. J lost 5 bases, V lost 6 bases, and 19 bases had no gene match.

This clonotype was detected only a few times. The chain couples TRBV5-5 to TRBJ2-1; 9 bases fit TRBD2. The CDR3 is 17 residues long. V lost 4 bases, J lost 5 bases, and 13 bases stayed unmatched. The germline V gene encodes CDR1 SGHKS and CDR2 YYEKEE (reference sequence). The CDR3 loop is CASSRIAGGPYHNEQFF. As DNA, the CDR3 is TGTGCCAGCAGCCGGATCGCGGGAGGGCCTTATCACAATGAGCAGTTCTTC.

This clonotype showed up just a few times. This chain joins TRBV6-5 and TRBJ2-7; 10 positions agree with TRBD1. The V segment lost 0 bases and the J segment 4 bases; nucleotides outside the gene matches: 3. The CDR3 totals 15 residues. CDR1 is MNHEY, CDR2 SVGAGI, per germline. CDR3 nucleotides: TGTGCCAGCAGTTACTCGCGGGACAGGGGTTACGAGCAGTACTTC. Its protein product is CASSYSRDRGYEQYF.

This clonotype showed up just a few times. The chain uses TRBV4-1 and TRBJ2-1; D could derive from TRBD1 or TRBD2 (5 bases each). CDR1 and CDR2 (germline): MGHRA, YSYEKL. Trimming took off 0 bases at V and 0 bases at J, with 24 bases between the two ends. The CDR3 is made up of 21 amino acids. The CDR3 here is CASSQDHHPLRWGSSYNEQFF. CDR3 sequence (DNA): TGCGCCAGCAGCCAAGATCACCATCCCCTCCGTTGGGGGAGCTCCTACAATGAGCAGTTCTTC.